Listed here are 10 T cell receptor beta chains from one sample, sequenced in a study of control samples from healthy donors and cancer patients (dated by TCRdb to 2020 to 2021). Library prep was done by the immunoSEQ multiplex PCR assay. Entries here come from immuneACCESS through TCRdb and include only in-frame sequences with V and J called. Some clones fail to appear in such tables; in the studies checked, an unresolved V gene covers under half of the shortfall, and the cause of the remainder is unknown. Counted in this sample were around 150,000 clones; approximately 94% of them appeared once. Around 15% of the sample rests with the top ten. The sequencing sample was made of PBMCs. The receptors were gathered from a man aged 55 to 70 with colorectal cancer.

The chain carries TRBV12-3 or TRBV12-4 and TRBJ1-2; D perhaps matches TRBD1 (5 bases). V was trimmed by 5 bases and J by 7 bases, leaving 14 bases between them. This CDR3 is built from 13 residues. Here the CDR3 reads CASSGAVASGYTF. Written as DNA, the CDR3 is TGTGCCAGCAGTGGGGCTGTAGCGAGTGGCTACACCTTC.

The chain recombines TRBV19 with TRBJ1-2; 9 bases fit TRBD1. The germline CDR1 and CDR2 sequences are LNHDA and SQIVND (reference sequence). V dropped 5 bases and J dropped 2; count of bases not matched to a gene: 3. There are 14 residues in the CDR3. Written as DNA, the CDR3 is TGTGCCAGTAGTCGGGACAGGGACAACTATGGCTACACCTTC. This gives the protein CASSRDRDNYGYTF.

This clone appeared once. The chain links TRBV2 to TRBJ2-3, with D unresolved. This CDR3 is 15 amino acids long. Germline CDR1 is SNHLY and CDR2 is FYNNEI. The V end was cut by 4 bases, the J end by 2 bases, with 13 bases between. The CDR3 DNA sequence: TGTGCCAGCAGTGTCTCTGAACACTCCACAGATACGCAGTATTTT. Translated, it gives CASSVSEHSTDTQYF.

This chain connects TRBV29-1 to TRBJ2-7; D ambiguous. Germline CDR1 reads SQVTM; CDR2 reads ANQGSEA. The CDR3 has 11 residues. V was trimmed by 3 bases and J by 0 bases, leaving 3 bases between them. CDR3 in DNA: TGCAGCGTTGAGATCTCCTACGAGCAGTACTTC. Translated, it gives CSVEISYEQYF.

This sequence joins TRBV5-1 and TRBJ2-7; D ambiguous. CDR3 length: 12 residues. CDR1 and CDR2 from the germline V gene are SGHRS and YFSETQ. Trimming cost V 4 bases and J 5 bases, with 10 bases left between them. CDR3 DNA sequence: TGCGCCAGCAGCCTTCCCAGTGACGAGCAGTACTTC. As protein: CASSLPSDEQYF.

The gene calls are TRBV20-1 and TRBJ2-1, with no clear D. With 5 bases removed from V and 5 bases from J, the gap between germline ends came to 7 bases. Germline V CDR1 and CDR2: DFQATT, SNEGSKA (reference sequence). The CDR3 runs 11 residues. The CDR3 loop is CSALYNNEQFF. The CDR3 bases are TGCAGTGCTCTTTACAACAATGAGCAGTTCTTC.

As for this clone: Other DNA sequences within the sample encode an identical CDR3. The chain combines TRBV18 with TRBJ1-5, with 8 bases aligning to TRBD1. This CDR3 is 14 amino acids long. With 3 bases clipped from V and 5 bases from J, the junction kept 3 bases outside the gene matches. Germline CDR1 is KGHSH and CDR2 is LQKENI. This CDR3 is CASSPGQGDQPQHF. The CDR3 bases are TGTGCCAGCTCACCCGGACAGGGCGATCAGCCCCAGCATTTT.

V gene TRBV6-1 combines with J gene TRBJ2-7; 10 bases align to TRBD2. Germline V CDR1 and CDR2: MNHNS, SASEGT. J gave up 6 bases and V 2 bases, and 7 bases lay outside the gene matches. The CDR3 totals 15 residues. The CDR3 is CASSERERGGREQYF. The CDR3 bases are TGTGCCAGCAGTGAACGGGAGCGGGGGGGCCGCGAGCAGTACTTC.

The chain combines TRBV11-1 with TRBJ2-7; 7 positions match TRBD2. The CDR3 is 14 residues long. Losses at the gene ends were 1 base for V and 2 bases for J; bases not matched to a gene: 2. Germline CDR1 SGHAT, CDR2 FQDESV (reference sequence). CDR3 sequence (DNA): TGTGCCAGCAGCTTAGTTGGGGGGGCCTACGAGCAGTACTTC. This codes for CASSLVGGAYEQYF.

This chain links TRBV9 with TRBJ1-4; no firm D call. CDR1 and CDR2 from the germline V gene are SGDLS and YYNGEE. CDR3 length equals 14 residues. Trimming cost V 0 bases and J 4 bases, with 7 bases left between them. The CDR3 loop is CASSVGPGNEKLFF. CDR3 sequence (DNA): TGTGCCAGCAGCGTAGGACCTGGTAATGAAAAACTGTTTTTT.